Presented here are 23 T cell receptor beta chains from one specimen sequenced in a study of blood T cells in healthy people across ages. Using a J-beta primer mix together with a sample-barcoded 5' primer, a second PCR was run for roughly 7 to 11 cycles. TCRdb used MiXCR to reprocess the 5' RACE reads, holding one entry per CDR3 protein. The profile shows approximately 810,000 distinct CDR3 sequences, 29% of them singletons. The sequencing input was blood. Receptors were obtained from a woman of 80 years or more in good health.

As for this clonotype: It may be a read error: a sequence one base away is much more abundant. V usage is TRBV3-1 and J usage is TRBJ1-2; TRBD1 is a possible D gene (5 bases). Germline values: CDR1 LGHDT, CDR2 YNNKEL (reference sequence). This CDR3 comprises 13 residues. V lost 3 bases to trimming and J lost 8 bases, with 13 bases between them. The CDR3 sequence: CASSHPGGWGYTF. The CDR3 bases are TGTGCCAGCAGCCACCCGGGGGGTTGGGGCTACACCTTC. Full variable domain (rest looked up from reference TRBV3-1 and TRBJ1-2): DTAVSQTPKYLVTQMGNDKSIKCEQNLGHDTMYWYKQDSKKFLKIMFSYNNKELIINETVPNRFSPKSPDKAHLNLHINSLELGDSAVYFCASSHPGGWGYTFGSGTRLTVV.

The table lists this clonotype with many counts. V usage is TRBV29-1 and J usage is TRBJ2-7; D remains ambiguous. Germline CDR1 and CDR2: SQVTM and ANQGSEA. The V gene lost 6 bases and the J gene lost 2 bases, with 8 bases spanning the gap. The CDR3 is made up of 11 amino acids. CDR3 nucleotide sequence: TGCAGCGTCGCTGTTACCTACGAGCAGTACTTC. Residues: CSVAVTYEQYF.

This chain uses TRBV12-3 or TRBV12-4 with TRBJ2-1; TRBD2 agrees at 14 bases. The CDR3 length is 16 residues. V was clipped by 2 bases and J by 8 bases; unmatched bases: 5. CDR3 loop: CASSLWGLAGVYEQFF. Written as DNA, the CDR3 is TGTGCCAGCAGTTTATGGGGACTAGCGGGAGTCTATGAGCAGTTCTTC.

As regards this clonotype: One end of the junction is discordant with germline, which a read error may explain. The CDR3: CAGSLARAGANTQYF. As DNA, the CDR3 is TGTGCCGGCAGCTTAGCGCGGGCGGGGGCGAATACGCAGTATTTT. This chain uses TRBV7-2 with TRBJ2-3; D may be TRBD2 (7 bases). The V gene's germline CDR1 is SGHTA and CDR2 FQGNSA. CDR3 size: 15 residues. Drawing the rest from reference TRBV7-2 and TRBJ2-3, the complete variable domain is GAGVSQSPSNKVTEKGKDVELRCDPISGHTALYWYRQSLGQGLEFLIYFQGNSAPDKSGLPSDRFSAERTGGSVSTLTIQRTQQEDSAVYLCAGSLARAGANTQYFGPGTRLTVL.

In its sample, this clonotype was seen a few times. This could be a read error, since a much larger clone is one nucleotide away. J is TRBJ2-1 and V is TRBV27, with D hard to call. The tail of the sequence fits TRBJ2-7 better, so the J call may be wrong. Germline V lookup: CDR1 MNHEY, CDR2 SMNVEV (reference sequence). The CDR3 has 14 amino acids. The CDR3 DNA sequence: TGTGCCAGCAGTTTAAAGTCCTCATACAATGAGCAGTACTTC. Protein: CASSLKSSYNEQYF.

The chain combines TRBV6-2 or TRBV6-3 with TRBJ2-7; D is possibly TRBD1 (6 bases). The CDR3 runs to 15 residues. Trimming shortened V by 7 bases and J by 2 bases, and 18 bases separated the two germline ends. Germline V gene data show CDR1 as MNHEY and CDR2 as SVGEGT. The CDR3 nucleotides are TGTGCCAGCAACGGCGCCAGGGCAGGGGCCTACGAGCAGTACTTC. As protein: CASNGARAGAYEQYF.

The table lists this clonotype with many counts. The V and J genes are TRBV5-1 and TRBJ1-1, with D unclear. Germline CDR1 and CDR2: SGHRS and YFSETQ. The CDR3 runs 13 residues. Trimming pared 5 bases from V and 4 bases from J, leaving 12 bases between. The CDR3 spells CASRNLDSTEAFF. DNA for the CDR3: TGCGCCAGCAGGAACCTGGATTCCACTGAAGCTTTCTTT. Based on the CDR3 plus reference TRBV5-1 and TRBJ1-1, the full variable domain is KAGVTQTPRYLIKTRGQQVTLSCSPISGHRSVSWYQQTPGQGLQFLFEYFSETQRNKGNFPGRFSGRQFSNSRSEMNVSTLELGDSALYLCASRNLDSTEAFFGQGTRLTVV.

The rearrangement uses TRBV12-3 or TRBV12-4 and TRBJ2-5; 11 positions match TRBD2. The CDR3 loop spans 15 amino acids. V lost 6 bases and J lost 5; bases outside the gene matches: 8. The DNA for the CDR3 is TGTGCCAGCAGCATAGCGGGGGGGCCCGGTGAGACCCAGTACTTC. Encoded protein: CASSIAGGPGETQYF.

There are a few counts of this clonotype. The chain combines TRBV3-1 with TRBJ2-5; D is perhaps TRBD2 (5 bases). The V and J ends lost 4 bases and 11 bases respectively, with 23 bases between them. The CDR3 covers 15 residues. Germline V lookup: CDR1 LGHDT, CDR2 YNNKEL (reference sequence). CDR3 sequence reads: CASSPPPSGSDEQYF. As DNA, the CDR3 is TGTGCCAGCAGCCCCCCTCCAAGCGGCAGCGATGAGCAGTACTTC.

Comments on this clonotype: A much larger clone differs by one base, so this may be a read error. J is TRBJ1-1 and V is TRBV10-3, with 8 bases identical to TRBD1. CDR1 and CDR2 from the germline V gene are ENHRY and SYGVKD. The CDR3 is 14 amino acids. Trimming at V came to 6 bases and at J to 5 bases, leaving 8 bases not matched to a gene. The CDR3 region has the DNA TGTGCCATCAGGGATACAGGGGGTAGAACTGAAGCTTTCTTT. Translation: CAIRDTGGRTEAFF.

This clonotype has ten or more counts. This chain connects TRBV6-2 or TRBV6-3 to TRBJ2-4, with D possibly called TRBD1 or TRBD2 (5 bases each). Germline CDR1 is MNHEY and CDR2 is SVGEGT. This CDR3 spans 14 amino acids. V lost 2 bases to trimming and J lost 4 bases, with 9 bases between them. CDR3 DNA: TGTGCCAGCAGTTACGGGGGACGGAAAAACATTCAGTACTTC. Its translation is CASSYGGRKNIQYF.

This clonotype has ten or more counts. The rearrangement uses TRBV7-2 and TRBJ2-5; TRBD1 or TRBD2 may be the D gene (5 bases each). The length of the CDR3 is 16 residues. The germline gives CDR1 SGHTA, CDR2 FQGNSA. The V end lost 1 base, the J end lost 1 base, and 13 bases lay between the germline ends. The CDR3 DNA sequence: TGTGCCAGCAGCTTAGGGGTCAGTGGGGGCCAAGAGACCCAGTACTTC. Translated: CASSLGVSGGQETQYF.

This clonotype was observed at least ten times. This chain links TRBV14 with TRBJ1-2; D is perhaps TRBD1 (6 bases). The CDR3 has 14 residues. The V gene's germline CDR1 is SGHDN and CDR2 FVKESK. Trimming took 2 bases from V and 9 from J, leaving 16 bases between them. The CDR3 protein is CASSQLGQFWSYTF. The CDR3 coding sequence is TGTGCCAGCAGCCAACTCGGACAGTTCTGGAGCTACACCTTC.

This clonotype has a handful of counts. The chain employs TRBV5-4 and TRBJ2-1; no definite D call. Germline V gene sequence: CDR1 SGHNT, CDR2 YYREEE (reference sequence). CDR3 size: 13 residues. Trimming took 2 bases from V and 9 from J, leaving 12 bases between them. The CDR3 region is CASSLQNESEQFF. In DNA form, the CDR3 reads TGTGCCAGCAGCTTACAAAACGAATCTGAGCAGTTCTTC.

The count of this clonotype is one. This sequence may be a read error, since a much larger clone differs from it by one base. This sequence joins TRBV5-5 and TRBJ2-4; D is uncertain. The CDR3 consists of 15 residues. Germline values: CDR1 SGHKS, CDR2 YYEKEE (reference sequence). In nucleotides, the CDR3 is TGTGCCAGCAGCTTAACCGGTGTAGCCAAAACCATTCAGTACTTC. Protein sequence: CASSLTGVAKTIQYF.

The chain recombines TRBV20-1 with TRBJ2-1; 8 nucleotides line up with TRBD2. Germline V gives CDR1 DFQATT, CDR2 SNEGSKA (reference sequence). The CDR3 sequence is 13 residues long. Unmatched junction bases numbered 8, after V lost 3 bases and J lost 10 bases. The CDR3 region is CSASSGSRNEQFF. In DNA, the CDR3 is TGCAGTGCTAGCAGCGGGAGTAGGAACGAGCAGTTCTTC.

The rearrangement links TRBV7-9 to TRBJ2-7; the D is unclear. With 1 base removed from V and 0 bases from J, the gap between germline ends came to 13 bases. Germline V CDR1 and CDR2: SEHNR, FQNEAQ (reference sequence). CDR3 length: 16 amino acids. The CDR3, as DNA: TGTGCCAGCAGCTTAGGTCCGGGCTCTAGCTCCTACGAGCAGTACTTC. Protein: CASSLGPGSSSYEQYF.

V gene TRBV6-2 or TRBV6-3 combines with J gene TRBJ2-3; D remains ambiguous. CDR3 length: 16 residues. The germline V and J ends were trimmed by 2 bases and 2 bases, with 14 bases remaining between them. CDR1 MNHEY and CDR2 SVGEGT come from the germline V gene. CDR3 DNA: TGTGCCAGCAGTTACGGTCCCTTTCGGGCCACAGATACGCAGTATTTT. This gives the protein CASSYGPFRATDTQYF.

This clonotype was picked up many times. The V call is TRBV7-2, the J call TRBJ2-4; 7 bases are a match to TRBD2. The CDR3 sequence is 15 residues long. The ends lost 8 bases at V and 10 bases at J; junction bases unmatched: 17. Germline CDR1 is SGHTA and CDR2 is FQGNSA. In nucleotides, the CDR3 is TGTGCCAGCTTAAGCCAAAGCGGGGCCGCGGGTATTCAGTACTTC. It translates to CASLSQSGAAGIQYF.

This clonotype has just a few counts. A read error may explain this, as a much larger clone is one base away. This sequence joins TRBV11-2 and TRBJ2-1, with TRBD2 matching 8 bases. The CDR3 consists of 16 residues. Germline CDR1 is SGHAT and CDR2 is FQNNGV. CDR3 sequence reads: CASSPSRGGLLNGQFF. CDR3 DNA sequence: TGTGCCAGCAGCCCTTCCCGGGGGGGCCTGCTCAATGGGCAGTTCTTC.

Points on this clonotype: A read error is possible here, since a much larger clone lies one base away. The chain links TRBV30 to TRBJ2-7; 7 bases are a match to TRBD2. Per the germline V gene, CDR1 is GTSNPN and CDR2 is SVGIG (reference sequence). Germline trimming cut 6 bases from V and 7 bases from J; bases unmatched to any gene: 3. The CDR3 contains 10 residues. CDR3 region: CACGGYEQYF. CDR3 bases: TGTGCCTGCGGGGGGTATGAGCAGTACTTC. Variable domain in full (rest from reference TRBV30 and TRBJ2-7): SQTIHQWPATLVQPVGSPLSLECTVEGTSNPNLYWYRQAAGRGLQLLFYSVGIGQISSEVPQNLSASRPQDRQFILSSKKLLLSDSGFYLCACGGYEQYFGPGTRLTVT.

This sequence joins TRBV12-3 or TRBV12-4 and TRBJ2-7; no reliable D call. The CDR3 totals 15 residues. Trimming took off 3 bases at V and 7 bases at J, with 19 bases between the two ends. The CDR3 loop reads CASSFSGPGDNEQYF. The DNA of the CDR3 is TGTGCCAGCAGTTTTTCTGGGCCAGGAGACAATGAGCAGTACTTC.

This clonotype was found many times. The chain has TRBV3-1 and TRBJ1-2; possible D gene TRBD1, 6 bases. The CDR3 runs 15 residues. CDR1 is LGHDT and CDR2 is YNNKEL in the germline V gene (reference sequence). Trimming pared 3 bases from V and 7 bases from J, leaving 18 bases between. Written as DNA, the CDR3 is TGTGCCAGCAGCCATCGGTCAGGGGCTATAGGTGGCTACACCTTC. Translation: CASSHRSGAIGGYTF.